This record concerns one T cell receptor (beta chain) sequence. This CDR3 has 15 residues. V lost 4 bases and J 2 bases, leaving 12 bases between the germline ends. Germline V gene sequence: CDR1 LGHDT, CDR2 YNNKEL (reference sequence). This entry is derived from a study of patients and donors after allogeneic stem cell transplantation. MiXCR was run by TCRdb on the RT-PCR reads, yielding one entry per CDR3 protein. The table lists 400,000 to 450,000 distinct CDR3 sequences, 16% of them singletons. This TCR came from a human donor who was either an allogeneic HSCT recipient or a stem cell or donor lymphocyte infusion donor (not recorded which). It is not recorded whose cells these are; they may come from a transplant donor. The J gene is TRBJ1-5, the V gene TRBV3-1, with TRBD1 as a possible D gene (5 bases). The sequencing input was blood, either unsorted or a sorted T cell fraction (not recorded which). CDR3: CASSPYGGGNQPQHF. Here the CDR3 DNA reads TGTGCCAGCAGCCCTTATGGGGGGGGCAATCAGCCCCAGCATTTT.